What follows are 25 T cell receptor beta chains derived from one specimen sequenced in a study of blood T cell repertoires in COVID-19. Clones were read by immunoSEQ multiplex PCR, and TCRdb kept only the in-frame ones, dropping some. The data show 330,000 or so clones, with about nine tenths seen just once and around 4% held by the top ten. Sequenced material: peripheral blood. The receptors were sampled from a woman aged 55-75 years with COVID-19, enrolled during active disease.

The genes are TRBV5-5 and TRBJ1-1; TRBD1 might be the D (5 bases). Germline V gives CDR1 SGHKS, CDR2 YYEKEE (reference sequence). The CDR3 totals 14 residues. Trimming removed 2 bases from V and 1 base from J, with 9 bases in between. The CDR3 DNA reads as TGTGCCAGCAGCTTCGGACACCCGAACACTGAAGCTTTCTTT. Translated, it gives CASSFGHPNTEAFF.

The chain is built from TRBV5-1 and TRBJ2-1; perhaps TRBD2 as D (6 bases). This CDR3 spans 16 amino acids. Trimming took off 0 bases at V and 2 bases at J, with 12 bases between the two ends. The germline V gene has CDR1 SGHRS and CDR2 YFSETQ. The DNA for the CDR3 is TGCGCCAGCAGCTTGGAAGTTCTAGCGACCTACAATGAGCAGTTCTTC. It encodes CASSLEVLATYNEQFF.

V gene TRBV20-1 combines with J gene TRBJ1-2, with a weak D call TRBD1 (5 bases). CDR1 is DFQATT and CDR2 is SNEGSKA in the germline V gene (reference sequence). The length of the CDR3 is 11 residues. V shed 6 bases and J shed 8 bases, with 13 bases lying between them. CDR3 sequence reads: CSAPSKGGYTF. CDR3 DNA: TGCAGTGCCCCCTCTAAGGGGGGCTACACCTTC.

This clone was seen only a few times. J is TRBJ1-2 and V is TRBV24-1; D is possibly TRBD1 (5 bases). The V and J ends lost 5 bases and 5 bases respectively, with 11 bases between them. CDR3 size: 13 residues. Germline V lookup: CDR1 KGHDR, CDR2 SFDVKD. CDR3 protein: CATSAGREYGYTF. The CDR3 nucleotides are TGTGCCACCAGTGCAGGGAGGGAATATGGCTACACCTTC.

This clone has a single count. The rearrangement joins TRBV28 to TRBJ1-6, with D maybe TRBD1 (6 bases). Trimming left V 4 bases short and J 5 bases short, with 12 bases between. The CDR3 sequence is 15 residues long. From germline, CDR1 is MDHEN and CDR2 SYDVKM. The CDR3 loop is CASSSIQGNNSPLHF. The CDR3 bases are TGTGCCAGCAGTTCAATCCAGGGGAATAATTCACCCCTCCACTTT.

The rearrangement joins TRBV19 to TRBJ1-4, with a possible D match to TRBD1 (6 bases). CDR1 and CDR2 from the germline V gene are LNHDA and SQIVND (reference sequence). This CDR3 comprises 16 residues. V was shortened by 7 bases and J by 10 bases, with 25 bases between the two germline ends. The CDR3, as DNA: TGTGCCAGTAACCTGATACAGGGACCGACGGGGGGAAAACTGTTTTTT. Protein sequence: CASNLIQGPTGGKLFF.

This clone was observed once. The chain links TRBV6-5 to TRBJ2-3; the match to TRBD1 covers 8 bases. Germline V gene lookup returns CDR1 MNHEY and CDR2 SVGAGI. Trimming cost V 6 bases and J 4 bases; bases outside gene matches: 0. CDR3 size: 12 residues. The CDR3 DNA follows: TGTGCCAGCAGGACAGGGGCAGATACGCAGTATTTT. The encoded protein is CASRTGADTQYF.

V usage is TRBV2 and J usage is TRBJ1-2; D remains unclear. The germline gives CDR1 SNHLY, CDR2 FYNNEI. The CDR3 is made up of 15 amino acids. Trimming removed 11 bases at V and 0 bases at J, with 19 bases between. The CDR3 loop reads CAVRFGRVANYGYTF. Here the CDR3 DNA reads TGTGCCGTCAGGTTTGGGAGGGTAGCTAACTATGGCTACACCTTC.

The V gene is TRBV5-1, the J gene TRBJ2-3; TRBD1 agrees at 11 bases. In germline, CDR1 is SGHRS, CDR2 YFSETQ. There are 15 residues in the CDR3. V was pared by 4 bases and J by 6 bases, with 7 bases of the junction left unmatched. Here the CDR3 reads CASSPGTGGTDTQYF. CDR3 coding DNA: TGCGCCAGCAGCCCCGGGACAGGGGGTACGGATACGCAGTATTTT.

V gene TRBV5-1 combines with J gene TRBJ1-2; weak D call: TRBD1 (5 bases). Deletions cut 0 bases from V and 5 bases from J, with 11 bases between. Germline CDR1 and CDR2: SGHRS and YFSETQ. The CDR3 is 14 residues long. The CDR3 here is CASSLARTIYGYTF. The CDR3 DNA reads as TGCGCCAGCAGCTTGGCCAGGACAATTTATGGCTACACCTTC.

The chain joins TRBV9 to TRBJ1-1; D remains unclear. This CDR3 spans 14 amino acids. Germline CDR1 is SGDLS and CDR2 is YYNGEE. V lost 6 bases to trimming and J lost 5 bases, with 17 bases between them. The CDR3 sequence is CASIWRAPATEAFF. The CDR3 nucleotides are TGTGCCAGCATATGGAGAGCCCCAGCAACTGAAGCTTTCTTT.

Points on this clone: Other nucleotide sequences from this sample produce the same CDR3. The chain has TRBV18 and TRBJ1-5; D unresolved. This CDR3 is 15 amino acids long. Germline V gene data show CDR1 as KGHSH and CDR2 as LQKENI. V shed 4 bases and J shed 0 bases, with 10 bases lying between them. The CDR3, as DNA: TGTGCCAGCTCACAGACGGGTAATAGCAATCAGCCCCAGCATTTT. Its translation: CASSQTGNSNQPQHF. Drawing the rest from reference TRBV18 and TRBJ1-5, the complete variable domain is NAGVMQNPRHLVRRRGQEARLRCSPMKGHSHVYWYRQLPEEGLKFMVYLQKENIIDESGMPKERFSAEFPKEGPSILRIQQVVRGDSAAYFCASSQTGNSNQPQHFGDGTRLSIL.

The CDR3 here is CASSPLSSGVRDEQFF. CDR3 in DNA: TGTGCCAGCAGTCCGTTGTCTAGCGGGGTCAGGGATGAGCAGTTCTTC. The V call is TRBV6-2 or TRBV6-3, the J call TRBJ2-1; 9 nucleotides agree with TRBD2. This CDR3 comprises 16 residues. The trim removed 5 bases at V and 8 bases at J, leaving 13 bases unmatched. Germline V CDR1 and CDR2: MNHEY, SVGEGT.

The CDR3 DNA reads TGTGCCAGTAGTATAGGCCCCAGGGGCGGCTATGGCTACACCTTC. Translating it yields CASSIGPRGGYGYTF. The chain employs TRBV19 and TRBJ1-2; possible D gene TRBD1, 6 bases. From germline, CDR1 is LNHDA and CDR2 SQIVND (reference sequence). Trimming took 1 base from V and 4 from J, leaving 13 bases between them. CDR3 size: 15 residues. The entire variable domain, with the rest obtained from reference TRBV19 and TRBJ1-2, is as follows: DGGITQSPKYLFRKEGQNVTLSCEQNLNHDAMYWYRQDPGQGLRLIYYSQIVNDFQKGDIAEGYSVSREKKESFPLTVTSAQKNPTAFYLCASSIGPRGGYGYTFGSGTRLTVV.

The chain recombines TRBV5-4 with TRBJ1-1; weak D call: TRBD1 (6 bases). Germline CDR1 is SGHNT and CDR2 is YYREEE (reference sequence). The germline V and J ends were trimmed by 2 bases and 0 bases, with 14 bases remaining between them. The CDR3 contains 16 residues. CDR3 in DNA: TGTGCCAGCAGCTTAGAACGGACAGATGTGAACACTGAAGCTTTCTTT. Its protein is CASSLERTDVNTEAFF.

V gene TRBV19 combines with J gene TRBJ2-7; the match to TRBD1 covers 7 bases. The CDR3 spans 14 residues. V was pared by 2 bases and J by 4 bases, with 5 bases of the junction left unmatched. Germline V lookup: CDR1 LNHDA, CDR2 SQIVND (reference sequence). CDR3 DNA: TGTGCCAGTAGTATAAGACAGGGAATTTACGAGCAGTACTTC. It specifies CASSIRQGIYEQYF.

V gene TRBV6-5 combines with J gene TRBJ1-3, with TRBD1 as a possible D gene (5 bases). The CDR3 is made up of 15 amino acids. The germline CDR1 and CDR2 sequences are MNHEY and SVGAGI. V gave up 2 bases and J gave up 2 bases, with 10 bases separating them. DNA for the CDR3: TGTGCCAGCAGTTACGATGGCAGGGCTGGAAACACCATATATTTT. It translates to CASSYDGRAGNTIYF.

The V gene is TRBV25-1, the J gene TRBJ2-1; D possibly corresponds to TRBD1 (5 bases). The CDR3 has 13 residues. CDR1 and CDR2 from the germline V gene are MGHDK and SYGVNS. V dropped 2 bases and J dropped 8 bases, with 10 bases sitting between them. The chain's CDR3 is CASSELGVHEQFF. The CDR3 bases are TGTGCCAGCAGTGAACTAGGGGTGCATGAGCAGTTCTTC.

The rearrangement links TRBV13 to TRBJ1-1, with D possibly matching TRBD1 (6 bases). V gave up 1 base and J gave up 6 bases, with 12 bases separating them. CDR3 length: 14 residues. Germline V CDR1 and CDR2: PRHDT, FYEKMQ (reference sequence). The chain's CDR3 is CASSLEEDRAEAFF. DNA of the CDR3: TGTGCCAGCAGCTTAGAGGAGGACAGAGCTGAAGCTTTCTTT.

The V gene is TRBV7-3, the J gene TRBJ1-2; tentatively, D is TRBD1 (6 bases). Germline-derived CDR1 and CDR2 are SGHTA and FQGTGA. Trimming took 2 bases from V and 4 from J, leaving 11 bases between them. This CDR3 spans 14 amino acids. CDR3: CASSLGPGAYGYTF. Here the CDR3 DNA reads TGTGCCAGCAGCTTAGGGCCAGGGGCCTATGGCTACACCTTC.

J is TRBJ2-2 and V is TRBV7-6, with TRBD1 identical over 10 bases. After removal of 5 bases from V and 4 bases from J, the junction contained 7 bases not matched to a gene. The germline CDR1 and CDR2 sequences are SGHVS and FNYEAQ. The CDR3 is made up of 16 amino acids. The CDR3 region is CASSQGTGAPTGELFF. The CDR3, as DNA: TGTGCCAGCAGCCAAGGGACAGGGGCCCCCACCGGGGAGCTGTTTTTT.

The genes are TRBV27 and TRBJ2-7; 11 bases agree with TRBD2. Germline CDR1 reads MNHEY; CDR2 reads SMNVEV (reference sequence). V dropped 4 bases and J dropped 2; count of bases not matched to a gene: 7. This CDR3 has 16 amino acids. The CDR3 here is CASSYRTTSGTYEQYF. The CDR3 DNA sequence: TGTGCCAGCAGTTATCGAACGACTAGCGGGACCTACGAGCAGTACTTC.

The chain employs TRBV2 and TRBJ1-1, with D hard to call. CDR1 SNHLY and CDR2 FYNNEI come from the germline V gene. CDR3 size: 14 residues. With 3 bases removed from V and 1 base from J, the gap between germline ends came to 9 bases. The CDR3: CASSEGRRNTEAFF. As DNA, the CDR3 is TGTGCCAGCAGTGAGGGCAGGCGGAACACTGAAGCTTTCTTT.

This chain uses TRBV19 with TRBJ1-2; TRBD1 is a possible D gene (6 bases). V was clipped by 4 bases and J by 4 bases, with 19 bases between them. Germline loops: CDR1 LNHDA, CDR2 SQIVND (reference sequence). The CDR3 covers 16 residues. This CDR3 reads CASSTTSRTAFYGYTF. The CDR3 nucleotides read TGTGCCAGTAGTACCACATCCCGGACAGCGTTCTATGGCTACACCTTC.

This CDR3 is CASSLERNQPQHF. CDR3 bases: TGTGCCAGCAGTTTAGAGCGCAATCAGCCCCAGCATTTT. The chain is built from TRBV12-3 or TRBV12-4 and TRBJ1-5, with D hard to call. The ends were cut back, 1 base at V and 2 bases at J, with 3 bases in the middle. The CDR3 length is 13 residues.